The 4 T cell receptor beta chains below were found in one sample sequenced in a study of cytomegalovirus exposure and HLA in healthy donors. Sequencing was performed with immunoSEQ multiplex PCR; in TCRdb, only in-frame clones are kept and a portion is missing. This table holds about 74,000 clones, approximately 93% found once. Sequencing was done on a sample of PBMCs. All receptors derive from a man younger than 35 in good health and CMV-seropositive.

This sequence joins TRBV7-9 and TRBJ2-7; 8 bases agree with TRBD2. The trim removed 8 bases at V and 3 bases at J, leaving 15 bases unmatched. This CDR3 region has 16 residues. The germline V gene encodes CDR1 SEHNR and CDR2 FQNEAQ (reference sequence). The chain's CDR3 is CASGLSTGLGFYEQYF. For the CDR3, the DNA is TGTGCCAGCGGTCTATCTACGGGACTAGGGTTCTACGAGCAGTACTTC.

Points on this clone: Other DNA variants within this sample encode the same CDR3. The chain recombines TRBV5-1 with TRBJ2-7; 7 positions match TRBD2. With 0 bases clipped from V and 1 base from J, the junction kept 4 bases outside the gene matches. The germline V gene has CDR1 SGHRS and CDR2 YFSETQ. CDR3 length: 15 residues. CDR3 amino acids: CASSLAASGSYEQYF. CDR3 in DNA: TGCGCCAGCAGCTTGGCGGCTAGCGGATCCTACGAGCAGTACTTC. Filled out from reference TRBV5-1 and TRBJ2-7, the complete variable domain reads KAGVTQTPRYLIKTRGQQVTLSCSPISGHRSVSWYQQTPGQGLQFLFEYFSETQRNKGNFPGRFSGRQFSNSRSEMNVSTLELGDSALYLCASSLAASGSYEQYFGPGTRLTVT.

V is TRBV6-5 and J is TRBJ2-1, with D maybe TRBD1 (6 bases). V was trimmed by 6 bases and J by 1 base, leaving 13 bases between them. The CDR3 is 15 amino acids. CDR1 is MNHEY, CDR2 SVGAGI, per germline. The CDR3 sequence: CASSPSQGSYNEQFF. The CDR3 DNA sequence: TGTGCCAGCAGCCCCTCCCAGGGGTCCTACAATGAGCAGTTCTTC.

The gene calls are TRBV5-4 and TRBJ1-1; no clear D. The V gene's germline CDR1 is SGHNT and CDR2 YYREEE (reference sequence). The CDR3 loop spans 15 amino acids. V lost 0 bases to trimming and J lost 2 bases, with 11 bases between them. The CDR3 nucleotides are TGTGCCAGCAGCTTGGGGTCAAGAGGCAACACTGAAGCTTTCTTT. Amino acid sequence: CASSLGSRGNTEAFF.